This passage covers 28 T cell receptor beta chains from one sample sequenced in a study of siplizumab effects on memory and regulatory T cells (dated 2019 in TCRdb). The method behind the library was the immunoSEQ multiplex PCR assay. TCRdb's version of the immuneACCESS table is confined to in-frame rearrangements and falls short of the full clone set. An unresolved V gene accounts for under half of the shortfall where checked; the remainder is of unknown origin. The sample yields 62,000 or so clones; 75% to 90% were counted once. Jointly, the top ten make up 3% to 4% of the sample. The source material was memory CD4+ T cells sorted from blood. Interpreted using the paper, the cell subset or site label stands for: unstimulated CD4+ memory T cells. The origin of the receptors is a human donor in good health.

This clone occurred once. This chain uses TRBV5-5 with TRBJ1-2; no definite D call. Trimming removed 2 bases at V and 5 bases at J, with 7 bases between. In germline, CDR1 is SGHKS, CDR2 YYEKEE (reference sequence). The CDR3 loop spans 12 amino acids. The DNA of the CDR3 is TGTGCCAGCAGCTTTGGGGAATATGGCTACACCTTC. Encoded protein: CASSFGEYGYTF.

This clone appeared a few times. This chain links TRBV6-1 with TRBJ2-7; 8 bases fit TRBD1. The J segment lost 0 bases and the V segment lost 6 bases, leaving 7 bases of the junction unmatched. The CDR3 spans 15 residues. Germline V gene data show CDR1 as MNHNS and CDR2 as SASEGT. This CDR3 reads CASRRDQGASYEQYF. DNA of the CDR3: TGTGCCAGCAGGAGGGATCAGGGGGCCTCCTACGAGCAGTACTTC.

V is TRBV9 and J is TRBJ2-3; 11 bases map to TRBD2. CDR3 length: 15 residues. Germline-derived CDR1 and CDR2 are SGDLS and YYNGEE. Trimming cost V 2 bases and J 2 bases; bases outside gene matches: 1. The CDR3 DNA reads TGTGCCAGCAGCGTTAGCGGGAGGGACACAGATACGCAGTATTTT. Translated, it gives CASSVSGRDTDTQYF.

This chain joins TRBV7-6 and TRBJ2-7, with no clear D. Trimming pared 4 bases from V and 0 bases from J, leaving 10 bases between. Germline values: CDR1 SGHVS, CDR2 FNYEAQ. CDR3 length: 14 amino acids. CDR3 DNA sequence: TGTGCCAGCAGCTCCAGTTACCGCTCCTACGAGCAGTACTTC. Protein: CASSSSYRSYEQYF.

The chain uses TRBV7-2 and TRBJ2-3; 9 positions match TRBD1. CDR1 and CDR2 from the germline V gene are SGHTA and FQGNSA. V shed 3 bases and J 3 bases; nucleotides not matched to a gene: 4. The CDR3 is made up of 15 amino acids. The CDR3: CASSFRTGETDTQYF. In DNA, the CDR3 is TGTGCCAGCAGCTTCCGGACAGGGGAAACAGATACGCAGTATTTT.

The chain joins TRBV7-9 to TRBJ1-1; D unresolved. CDR1 and CDR2 from the germline V gene are SEHNR and FQNEAQ (reference sequence). The CDR3 sequence is 14 residues long. The V gene lost 3 bases and the J gene lost 6 bases, with 14 bases spanning the gap. The CDR3 spells CASSFRTGFAEAFF. The CDR3 DNA follows: TGTGCCAGCAGCTTCCGCACGGGGTTCGCTGAAGCTTTCTTT.

CDR3 residues: CASSFGAGANVLTF. The DNA for the CDR3 is TGTGCCAGCAGCTTTGGAGCTGGGGCCAACGTCCTGACTTTC. V gene TRBV11-3 combines with J gene TRBJ2-6; no clear D gene. The CDR3 runs 14 residues. Trimming pared 3 bases from V and 2 bases from J, leaving 5 bases between. Germline CDR1 is SGHNT and CDR2 is YENEEA.

This clone occurred once. The chain combines TRBV18 with TRBJ1-2; 9 bases map to TRBD1. Germline loops: CDR1 KGHSH, CDR2 LQKENI. This CDR3 spans 16 amino acids. V was pared by 3 bases and J by 6 bases, with 11 bases of the junction left unmatched. The DNA of the CDR3 is TGTGCCAGCTCACCGGCCGGGACAGGGACTTTAAATGGCTACACCTTC. It codes for CASSPAGTGTLNGYTF.

The rearrangement uses TRBV9 and TRBJ2-2; a possible D gene is TRBD2 (6 bases). CDR1 is SGDLS, CDR2 YYNGEE, per germline. V lost 0 bases and J 4 bases, leaving 10 bases between the germline ends. The CDR3 covers 15 residues. The CDR3 DNA reads TGTGCCAGCAGCGTAGACGGGGGTCGCACCGGGGAGCTGTTTTTT. The encoded protein is CASSVDGGRTGELFF.

This chain connects TRBV28 to TRBJ1-4, with D maybe TRBD1 (5 bases). Germline V gives CDR1 MDHEN, CDR2 SYDVKM. The CDR3 totals 15 residues. The ends were cut back, 6 bases at V and 0 bases at J, with 11 bases in the middle. The DNA for the CDR3 is TGTGCCAGCAGCATGAGGGGCGCAACTAATGAAAAACTGTTTTTT. It is translated as CASSMRGATNEKLFF.

The chain couples TRBV5-6 to TRBJ2-1, with D maybe TRBD1 (5 bases). The CDR3 spans 14 residues. Per the germline V gene, CDR1 is SGHDT and CDR2 is YYEEEE. Between the trimmed V and J ends, which lost 1 base and 7 bases, there was a span of 12 bases. CDR3 loop: CASSLLGAQNEQFF. CDR3 DNA: TGTGCCAGCAGCTTGCTAGGGGCGCAAAATGAGCAGTTCTTC.

Concerning this clone itself: The same CDR3 arises from other DNA sequences in this sample as well. The chain is built from TRBV20-1 and TRBJ2-7; tentatively, D is TRBD1 (5 bases). Germline CDR1 and CDR2: DFQATT and SNEGSKA (reference sequence). The CDR3 runs to 11 residues. V was trimmed by 5 bases and J by 6 bases, leaving 11 bases between them. CDR3 in amino acids: CSARRQSEQYF. The DNA of the CDR3 is TGCAGTGCTCGAAGACAGAGCGAGCAGTACTTC.

J is TRBJ2-3 and V is TRBV6-1; the D is unclear. The CDR3 covers 14 residues. CDR1 and CDR2 (germline): MNHNS, SASEGT. V shed 4 bases and J shed 0 bases, with 8 bases lying between them. The CDR3 region is CASSGGLSTDTQYF. The CDR3, as DNA: TGTGCCAGCAGTGGGGGATTAAGCACAGATACGCAGTATTTT.

The chain combines TRBV10-3 with TRBJ2-7, with TRBD1 identical over 10 bases. Germline CDR1 reads ENHRY; CDR2 reads SYGVKD. CDR3 length: 13 amino acids. V dropped 4 bases and J dropped 5; count of bases not matched to a gene: 2. The CDR3 sequence: CAISGTGGDEQYF. In DNA, the CDR3 is TGTGCCATCAGTGGGACAGGGGGGGACGAGCAGTACTTC.

The V call is TRBV5-6, the J call TRBJ2-5; maybe TRBD2 (5 bases). There are 14 residues in the CDR3. V dropped 0 bases and J dropped 1 base, with 7 bases sitting between them. Germline CDR1 and CDR2: SGHDT and YYEEEE. CDR3 amino acids: CASSLGAGQETQYF. The CDR3 DNA is TGTGCCAGCAGCTTGGGGGCGGGCCAAGAGACCCAGTACTTC.

The V gene is TRBV7-9, the J gene TRBJ2-1; TRBD1 aligns across 10 bases. Germline CDR1 is SEHNR and CDR2 is FQNEAQ (reference sequence). The V and J ends lost 7 bases and 4 bases, in that order; junction bases with no gene match: 10. This CDR3 is built from 16 residues. The CDR3: CASTKDPGQGYNEQFF. The CDR3 DNA reads as TGTGCCAGCACCAAAGACCCGGGACAGGGGTACAATGAGCAGTTCTTC. Full variable domain (remainder filled in from reference TRBV7-9 and TRBJ2-1): DTGVSQNPRHKITKRGQNVTFRCDPISEHNRLYWYRQTLGQGPEFLTYFQNEAQLEKSRLLSDRFSAERPKGSFSTLEIQRTEQGDSAMYLCASTKDPGQGYNEQFFGPGTRLTVL.

The chain has TRBV15 and TRBJ1-4; D is perhaps TRBD1 (5 bases). CDR1 is LNHNV, CDR2 YYDKDF, per germline (reference sequence). The ends were cut back, 0 bases at V and 7 bases at J, with 15 bases in the middle. This CDR3 contains 16 residues. The CDR3 sequence: CATSRDRAEGSEKLFF. DNA of the CDR3: TGTGCCACCAGCAGAGATCGGGCCGAGGGGAGTGAAAAACTGTTTTTT.

CDR3 coding DNA: TGTGCCAGCAGCGATAGAGGACGTTTTGACGGTGGCTACACCTTC. Translated: CASSDRGRFDGGYTF. The rearrangement joins TRBV4-2 to TRBJ1-2; D is unclear. Germline-derived CDR1 and CDR2 are LGHNA and YNFKEQ. CDR3 length: 15 residues. Trimming removed 5 bases from V and 7 bases from J, with 20 bases in between.

This clone came up a few times. The rearrangement links TRBV6-5 to TRBJ1-1; D gene uncertain. Trimming left V 2 bases short and J 1 base short, with 8 bases between. CDR1 and CDR2 from the germline V gene are MNHEY and SVGAGI. The CDR3 runs to 14 residues. The DNA of the CDR3 is TGTGCCAGCAGTTACCCCGGACGGAACACTGAAGCTTTCTTT. It codes for CASSYPGRNTEAFF.

The V gene is TRBV7-3, the J gene TRBJ2-2, with 10 nucleotides matching TRBD2. The germline V gene has CDR1 SGHTA and CDR2 FQGTGA. V trimming: 2 bases; J trimming: 4 bases; junction bases outside the gene matches: 4. This CDR3 region has 16 residues. Here the CDR3 DNA reads TGTGCCAGCAGCTTAGGGTTAGCGGGAGGCACCGGGGAGCTGTTTTTT. Residues: CASSLGLAGGTGELFF.

J is TRBJ1-4 and V is TRBV5-1; D remains unclear. V was pared by 0 bases and J by 8 bases, with 11 bases between. The germline V gene encodes CDR1 SGHRS and CDR2 YFSETQ. CDR3 length: 14 residues. The CDR3 bases are TGCGCCAGCAGCTTGGGTAGGGTTGCCGAAAAACTGTTTTTT. This encodes CASSLGRVAEKLFF. The full variable domain, with the rest looked up from reference TRBV5-1 and TRBJ1-4, is KAGVTQTPRYLIKTRGQQVTLSCSPISGHRSVSWYQQTPGQGLQFLFEYFSETQRNKGNFPGRFSGRQFSNSRSEMNVSTLELGDSALYLCASSLGRVAEKLFFGSGTQLSVL.

The CDR3 coding sequence is TGTGCCAGCAGTCCGCCTCCGGGGGAGTACGAGCAGTACTTC. Translation gives CASSPPPGEYEQYF. The rearrangement uses TRBV28 and TRBJ2-7; TRBD2 might be the D (6 bases). V gave up 5 bases and J gave up 4 bases, with 15 bases separating them. The CDR3 runs to 14 residues. Germline V gene lookup returns CDR1 MDHEN and CDR2 SYDVKM.

This chain links TRBV10-3 with TRBJ1-2; the D is unclear. V lost 11 bases and J 5 bases, leaving 18 bases between the germline ends. This CDR3 has 13 amino acids. Germline V CDR1 and CDR2: ENHRY, SYGVKD. CDR3 nucleotides: TGTGCCTTAAGGGAGTTTGGGTGGTATGGCTACACCTTC. Translating gives CALREFGWYGYTF.

The chain couples TRBV7-9 to TRBJ2-7, with 10 bases aligning to TRBD1. V was clipped by 5 bases and J by 6 bases; unmatched bases: 4. The germline V gene has CDR1 SEHNR and CDR2 FQNEAQ (reference sequence). The CDR3 runs to 13 residues. The CDR3 region has the DNA TGTGCCAGCAGCAGACAGGGGGCGGGCGAGCAGTACTTC. Translation: CASSRQGAGEQYF.

The chain couples TRBV7-9 to TRBJ1-1, with D hard to call. The germline CDR1 and CDR2 sequences are SEHNR and FQNEAQ (reference sequence). V lost 3 bases and J lost 2, with 10 bases in between. The CDR3 length is 14 residues. This CDR3 is CASSLGTDNTEAFF. The CDR3 DNA reads TGTGCCAGCAGCTTGGGTACAGATAACACTGAAGCTTTCTTT.

CDR3 loop: CASSESKGPYEQYF. The CDR3 nucleotides are TGCGCCAGCAGTGAGTCGAAGGGCCCGTACGAGCAGTACTTC. The V call is TRBV10-1, the J call TRBJ2-7, with no clear D. Germline V gene sequence: CDR1 WNHNN, CDR2 SYGVQD (reference sequence). This CDR3 spans 14 amino acids. V lost 0 bases and J lost 4, with 10 bases in between.

The chain has TRBV27 and TRBJ2-7; 7 bases fit TRBD2. V was pared by 7 bases and J by 0 bases, with 15 bases of the junction left unmatched. The CDR3 length is 17 residues. Germline V gene lookup returns CDR1 MNHEY and CDR2 SMNVEV (reference sequence). The CDR3 DNA follows: TGTGCCAGCATTGGCCCCGGGAGGCAGATCTACTCCTACGAGCAGTACTTC. It codes for CASIGPGRQIYSYEQYF.

This clone was counted between two and nine times. The chain links TRBV5-1 to TRBJ1-6; D not resolved. V was clipped by 5 bases and J by 4 bases, with 19 bases between them. Germline CDR1 and CDR2: SGHRS and YFSETQ. This CDR3 is 17 amino acids long. CDR3 sequence: CASRIGGSGIYNSPLHF. In DNA form, the CDR3 reads TGCGCCAGCAGAATCGGTGGCTCGGGGATATATAATTCACCCCTCCACTTT. Full variable domain (rest looked up from reference TRBV5-1 and TRBJ1-6): KAGVTQTPRYLIKTRGQQVTLSCSPISGHRSVSWYQQTPGQGLQFLFEYFSETQRNKGNFPGRFSGRQFSNSRSEMNVSTLELGDSALYLCASRIGGSGIYNSPLHFGNGTRLTVT.